These 4 T cell receptor beta chains came from one sample sequenced in a study of blood T cell repertoires in COVID-19. Repertoires were generated with immunoSEQ multiplex PCR, while TCRdb's copy carries only in-frame clones and drops some. The table records 400,000 to 550,000 clones, about 90% of them present only once. Specimen: PBMCs or T cells enriched from blood (not recorded which). The receptors originated from a woman between 18 and 29 years old with acute COVID-19.

The chain uses TRBV10-3 and TRBJ1-6; a possible D gene is TRBD1 (6 bases). The CDR3 extends over 17 amino acids. V lost 5 bases to trimming and J lost 4 bases, with 18 bases between them. Germline V gene lookup returns CDR1 ENHRY and CDR2 SYGVKD. Here the CDR3 DNA reads TGTGCCATCAGTCCCCACGCCGGGACAACTTATAATTCACCCCTCCACTTT. It translates to CAISPHAGTTYNSPLHF.

The chain links TRBV19 to TRBJ2-6; D unclear. The germline V gene has CDR1 LNHDA and CDR2 SQIVND (reference sequence). V dropped 3 bases and J dropped 3 bases, with 6 bases sitting between them. The CDR3 contains 14 residues. This CDR3 reads CASSIMSGANVLTF. CDR3 nucleotides: TGTGCCAGTAGTATTATGAGTGGGGCCAACGTCCTGACTTTC.

This sequence joins TRBV19 and TRBJ1-4; a possible D gene is TRBD1 (6 bases). CDR1 is LNHDA and CDR2 is SQIVND in the germline V gene (reference sequence). This CDR3 has 18 amino acids. The V gene lost 6 bases and the J gene lost 5 bases, with 25 bases spanning the gap. As DNA, the CDR3 is TGTGCCAGTAGCCTGGACAGCAACCTTTTATCCCCCAATGAAAAACTGTTTTTT. As protein: CASSLDSNLLSPNEKLFF.

The chain is built from TRBV9 and TRBJ2-7; TRBD2 aligns across 7 bases. The CDR3 runs 13 residues. Germline trimming cut 1 base from V and 6 bases from J; bases unmatched to any gene: 4. Germline lookup yields CDR1 SGDLS and CDR2 YYNGEE. CDR3 in amino acids: CASSVRGDGEQYF. Here the CDR3 DNA reads TGTGCCAGCAGCGTACGGGGGGACGGCGAGCAGTACTTC.